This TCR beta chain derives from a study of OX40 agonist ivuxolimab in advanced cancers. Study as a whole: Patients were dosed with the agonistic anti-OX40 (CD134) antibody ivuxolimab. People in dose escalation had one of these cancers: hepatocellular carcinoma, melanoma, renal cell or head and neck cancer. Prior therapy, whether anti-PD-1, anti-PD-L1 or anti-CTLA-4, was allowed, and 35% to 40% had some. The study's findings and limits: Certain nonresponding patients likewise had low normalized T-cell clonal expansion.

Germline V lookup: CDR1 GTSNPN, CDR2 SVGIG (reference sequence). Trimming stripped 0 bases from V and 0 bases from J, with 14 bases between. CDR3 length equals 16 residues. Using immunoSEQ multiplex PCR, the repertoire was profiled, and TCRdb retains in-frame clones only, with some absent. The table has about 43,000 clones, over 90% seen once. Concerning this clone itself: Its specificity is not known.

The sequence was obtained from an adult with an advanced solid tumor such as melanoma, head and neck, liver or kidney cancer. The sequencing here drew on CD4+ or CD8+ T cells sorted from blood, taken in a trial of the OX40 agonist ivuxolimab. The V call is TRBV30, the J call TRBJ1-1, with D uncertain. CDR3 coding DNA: TGTGCCTGGAGTGTACACGGAACTAGGGTGAACACTGAAGCTTTCTTT. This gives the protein CAWSVHGTRVNTEAFF.